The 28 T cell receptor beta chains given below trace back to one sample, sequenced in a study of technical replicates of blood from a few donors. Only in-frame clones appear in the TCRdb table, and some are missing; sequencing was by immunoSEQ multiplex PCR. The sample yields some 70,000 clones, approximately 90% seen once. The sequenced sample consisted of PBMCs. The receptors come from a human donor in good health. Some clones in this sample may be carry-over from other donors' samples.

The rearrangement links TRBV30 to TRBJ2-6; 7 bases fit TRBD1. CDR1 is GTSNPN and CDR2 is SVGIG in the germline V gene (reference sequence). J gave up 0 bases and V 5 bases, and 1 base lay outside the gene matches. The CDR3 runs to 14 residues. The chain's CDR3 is CAWDRASGANVLTF. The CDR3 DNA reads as TGTGCCTGGGACAGGGCCTCTGGGGCCAACGTCCTGACTTTC.

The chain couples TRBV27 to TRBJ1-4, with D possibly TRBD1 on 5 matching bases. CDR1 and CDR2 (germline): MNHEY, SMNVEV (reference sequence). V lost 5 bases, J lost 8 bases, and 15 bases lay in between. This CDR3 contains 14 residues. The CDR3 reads CASSPQGFKEKLFF. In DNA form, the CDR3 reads TGTGCCAGCAGTCCCCAGGGATTTAAGGAAAAACTGTTTTTT.

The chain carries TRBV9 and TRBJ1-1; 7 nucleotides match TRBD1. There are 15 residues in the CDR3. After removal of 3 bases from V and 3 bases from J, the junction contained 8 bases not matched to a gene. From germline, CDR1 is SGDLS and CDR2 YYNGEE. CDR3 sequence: CASSAEGGAYTEAFF. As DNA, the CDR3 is TGTGCCAGCAGCGCAGAAGGGGGCGCTTACACTGAAGCTTTCTTT.

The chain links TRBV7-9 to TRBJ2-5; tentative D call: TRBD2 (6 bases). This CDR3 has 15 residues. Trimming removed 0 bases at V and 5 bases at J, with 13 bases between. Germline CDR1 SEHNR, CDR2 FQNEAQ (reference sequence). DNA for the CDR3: TGTGCCAGCAGCTTAGCTGTGGAGGGCACGGAGACCCAGTACTTC. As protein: CASSLAVEGTETQYF.

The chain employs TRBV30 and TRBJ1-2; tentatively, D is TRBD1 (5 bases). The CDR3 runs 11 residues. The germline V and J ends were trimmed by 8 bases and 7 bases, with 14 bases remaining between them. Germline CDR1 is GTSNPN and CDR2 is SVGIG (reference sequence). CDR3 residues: CAGPGVVGYTF. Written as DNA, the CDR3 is TGTGCCGGGCCGGGGGTGGTTGGCTACACCTTC.

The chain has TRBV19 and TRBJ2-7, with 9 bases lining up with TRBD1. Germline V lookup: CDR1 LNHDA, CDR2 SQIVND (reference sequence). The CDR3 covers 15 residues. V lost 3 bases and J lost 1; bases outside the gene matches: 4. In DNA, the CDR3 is TGTGCCAGTAGTATTTTGGGACAGGGATCCTACGAGCAGTACTTC. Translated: CASSILGQGSYEQYF.

The CDR3 DNA is TGTGCCAGCAGTTTTACAGGGGGTTCGGGGAACGAGCAGTACTTC. Translating gives CASSFTGGSGNEQYF. The chain has TRBV28 and TRBJ2-7; 8 bases align to TRBD1. The V and J ends lost 3 bases and 5 bases, in that order; junction bases with no gene match: 9. Germline-derived CDR1 and CDR2 are MDHEN and SYDVKM. The CDR3 totals 15 residues.

This chain's CDR3 is CASSADGGGTDTQYF. CDR3 sequence (DNA): TGTGCCAGCAGTGCGGACGGGGGTGGTACAGATACGCAGTATTTT. The rearrangement uses TRBV6-1 and TRBJ2-3; tentative D call: TRBD2 (6 bases). The CDR3 covers 15 residues. Trimming stripped 4 bases from V and 3 bases from J, with 14 bases between. The germline CDR1 and CDR2 sequences are MNHNS and SASEGT.

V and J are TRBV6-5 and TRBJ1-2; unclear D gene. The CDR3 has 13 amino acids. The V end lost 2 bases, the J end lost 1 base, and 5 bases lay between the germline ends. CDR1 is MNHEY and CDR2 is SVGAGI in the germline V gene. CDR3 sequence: CASSYTVNYGYTF. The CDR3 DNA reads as TGTGCCAGCAGTTACACGGTTAACTATGGCTACACCTTC.

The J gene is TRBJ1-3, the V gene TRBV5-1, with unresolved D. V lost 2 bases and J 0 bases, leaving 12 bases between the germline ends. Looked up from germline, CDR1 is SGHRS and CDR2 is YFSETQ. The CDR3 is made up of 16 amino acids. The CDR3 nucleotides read TGCGCCAGCAGCTTCAGCGCGGGATTCTCTGGAAACACCATATATTTT. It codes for CASSFSAGFSGNTIYF.

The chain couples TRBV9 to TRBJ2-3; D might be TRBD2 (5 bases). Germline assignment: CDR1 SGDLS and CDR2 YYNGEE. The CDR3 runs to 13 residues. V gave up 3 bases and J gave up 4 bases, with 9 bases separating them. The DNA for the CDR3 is TGTGCCAGCAGCGACACTAGTGCAGATACGCAGTATTTT. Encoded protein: CASSDTSADTQYF.

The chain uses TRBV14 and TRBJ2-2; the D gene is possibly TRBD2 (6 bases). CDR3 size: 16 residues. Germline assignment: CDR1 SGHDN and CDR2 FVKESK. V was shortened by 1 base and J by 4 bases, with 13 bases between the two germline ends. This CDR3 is CASSQVGRRATGELFF. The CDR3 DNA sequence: TGTGCCAGCAGCCAAGTCGGTCGGAGGGCCACCGGGGAGCTGTTTTTT.

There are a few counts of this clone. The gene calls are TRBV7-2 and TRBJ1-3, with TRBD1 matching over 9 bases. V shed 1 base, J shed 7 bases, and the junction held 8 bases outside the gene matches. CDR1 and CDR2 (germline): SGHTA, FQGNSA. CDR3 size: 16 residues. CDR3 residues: CASSLVNRGLWNTIYF. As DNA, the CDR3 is TGTGCCAGCAGCTTAGTGAACAGGGGGCTTTGGAACACCATATATTTT.

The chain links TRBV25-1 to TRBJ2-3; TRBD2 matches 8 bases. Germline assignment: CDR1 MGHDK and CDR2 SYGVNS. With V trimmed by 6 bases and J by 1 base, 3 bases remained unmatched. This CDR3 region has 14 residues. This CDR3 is CASSTSGGTDTQYF. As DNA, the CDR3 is TGTGCCAGCAGCACTAGCGGCGGCACAGATACGCAGTATTTT.

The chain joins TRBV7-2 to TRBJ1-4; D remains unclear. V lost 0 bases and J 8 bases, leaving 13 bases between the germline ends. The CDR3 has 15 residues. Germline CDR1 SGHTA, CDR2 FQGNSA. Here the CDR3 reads CASSLAPSSKEKLFF. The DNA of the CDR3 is TGTGCCAGCAGCTTAGCCCCGTCTAGTAAGGAAAAACTGTTTTTT. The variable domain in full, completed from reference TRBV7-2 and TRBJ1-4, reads GAGVSQSPSNKVTEKGKDVELRCDPISGHTALYWYRQSLGQGLEFLIYFQGNSAPDKSGLPSDRFSAERTGGSVSTLTIQRTQQEDSAVYLCASSLAPSSKEKLFFGSGTQLSVL.

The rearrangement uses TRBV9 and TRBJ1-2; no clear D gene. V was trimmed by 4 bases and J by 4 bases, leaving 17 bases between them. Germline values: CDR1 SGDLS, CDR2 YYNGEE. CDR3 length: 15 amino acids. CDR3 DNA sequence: TGTGCCAGCAGCCCAGAATCCCGGCAGGTCTATGGCTACACCTTC. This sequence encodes CASSPESRQVYGYTF.

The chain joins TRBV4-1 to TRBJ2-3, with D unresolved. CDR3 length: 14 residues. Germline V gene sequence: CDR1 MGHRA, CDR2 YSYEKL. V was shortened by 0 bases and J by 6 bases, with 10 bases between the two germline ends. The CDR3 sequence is CASSQDRDTDTQYF. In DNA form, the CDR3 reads TGCGCCAGCAGCCAAGATCGTGACACCGATACGCAGTATTTT.

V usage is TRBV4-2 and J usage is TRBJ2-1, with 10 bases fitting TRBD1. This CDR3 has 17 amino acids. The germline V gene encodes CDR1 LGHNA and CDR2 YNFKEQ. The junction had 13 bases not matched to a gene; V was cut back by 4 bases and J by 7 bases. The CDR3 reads CASSPIGAGTGVNEQFF. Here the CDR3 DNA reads TGTGCCAGCAGCCCCATAGGGGCGGGGACAGGGGTAAATGAGCAGTTCTTC.

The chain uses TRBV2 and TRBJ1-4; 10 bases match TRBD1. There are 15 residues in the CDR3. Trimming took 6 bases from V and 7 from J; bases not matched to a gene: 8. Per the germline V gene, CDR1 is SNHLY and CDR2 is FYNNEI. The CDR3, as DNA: TGTGCCAGCAGGTACCGGGACAGGGGACGTGAAAAACTGTTTTTT. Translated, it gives CASRYRDRGREKLFF.

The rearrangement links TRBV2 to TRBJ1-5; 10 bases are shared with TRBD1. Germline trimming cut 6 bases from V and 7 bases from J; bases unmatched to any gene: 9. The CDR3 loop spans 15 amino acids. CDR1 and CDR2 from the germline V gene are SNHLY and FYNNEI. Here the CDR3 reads CASSPDRGREQPQHF. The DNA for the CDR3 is TGTGCCAGCAGCCCCGACAGGGGGCGCGAACAGCCCCAGCATTTT.

CDR3 loop: CASSSGGGKTQYF. CDR3 bases: TGTGCCAGCAGCTCGGGGGGCGGAAAGACCCAGTACTTC. This sequence joins TRBV7-2 and TRBJ2-5; a weak D match, TRBD2 (7 bases). V was trimmed by 4 bases and J by 6 bases, leaving 12 bases between them. This CDR3 comprises 13 residues. Germline lookup yields CDR1 SGHTA and CDR2 FQGNSA.

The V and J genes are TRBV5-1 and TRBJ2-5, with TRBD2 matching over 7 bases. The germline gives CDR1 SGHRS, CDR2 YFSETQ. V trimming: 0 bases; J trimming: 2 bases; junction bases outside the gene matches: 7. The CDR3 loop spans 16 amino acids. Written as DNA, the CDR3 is TGCGCCAGCAGCTTGGGTGGTAGCGGGCCACAAGAGACCCAGTACTTC. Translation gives CASSLGGSGPQETQYF. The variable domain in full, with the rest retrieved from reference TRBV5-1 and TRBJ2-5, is KAGVTQTPRYLIKTRGQQVTLSCSPISGHRSVSWYQQTPGQGLQFLFEYFSETQRNKGNFPGRFSGRQFSNSRSEMNVSTLELGDSALYLCASSLGGSGPQETQYFGPGTRLLVL.

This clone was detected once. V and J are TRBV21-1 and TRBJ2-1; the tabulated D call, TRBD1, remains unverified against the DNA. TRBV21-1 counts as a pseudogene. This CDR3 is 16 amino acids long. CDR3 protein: CASSKDPRQGDTEQFF. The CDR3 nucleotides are TGTGCCAGCAGCAAAGACCCACGGCAGGGGGATACTGAGCAGTTCTTC.

This chain's CDR3 is CASSTGTSAYNEQFF. CDR3 DNA sequence: TGTGCCAGCAGCACCGGGACTAGCGCCTACAATGAGCAGTTCTTC. V and J are TRBV13 and TRBJ2-1, with TRBD2 matching 10 bases. Germline V gene data show CDR1 as PRHDT and CDR2 as FYEKMQ (reference sequence). Unmatched junction bases numbered 3, after V lost 5 bases and J lost 2 bases. The CDR3 length is 15 residues. Combining the CDR3 with reference TRBV13 and TRBJ2-1 gives the whole variable domain AAGVIQSPRHLIKEKRETATLKCYPIPRHDTVYWYQQGPGQDPQFLISFYEKMQSDKGSIPDRFSAQQFSDYHSELNMSSLELGDSALYFCASSTGTSAYNEQFFGPGTRLTVL.

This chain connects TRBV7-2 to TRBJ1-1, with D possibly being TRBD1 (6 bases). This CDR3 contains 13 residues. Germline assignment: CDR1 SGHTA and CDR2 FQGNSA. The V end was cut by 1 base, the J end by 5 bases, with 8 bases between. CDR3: CASSLGQVTEAFF. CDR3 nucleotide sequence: TGTGCCAGCAGCTTAGGACAGGTGACTGAAGCTTTCTTT.

The chain's CDR3 is CASSRESDTQYF. The CDR3 nucleotides are TGCGCCAGCAGCCGGGAGTCAGATACGCAGTATTTT. V and J are TRBV5-1 and TRBJ2-3; possibly TRBD2 for D (6 bases). The ends were cut back, 4 bases at V and 4 bases at J, with 7 bases in the middle. CDR1 and CDR2 from the germline V gene are SGHRS and YFSETQ. The CDR3 has 12 amino acids.

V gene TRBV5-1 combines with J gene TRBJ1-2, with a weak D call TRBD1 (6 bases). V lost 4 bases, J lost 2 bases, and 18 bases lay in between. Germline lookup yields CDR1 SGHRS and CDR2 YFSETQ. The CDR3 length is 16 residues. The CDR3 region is CASSLLSGVGNYGYTF. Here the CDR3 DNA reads TGCGCCAGCAGCCTACTATCAGGGGTCGGAAACTATGGCTACACCTTC.

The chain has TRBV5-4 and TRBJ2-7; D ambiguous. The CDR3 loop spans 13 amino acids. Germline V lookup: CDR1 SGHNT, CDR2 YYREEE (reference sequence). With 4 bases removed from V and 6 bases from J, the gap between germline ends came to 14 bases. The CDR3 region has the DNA TGTGCCAGCAGCAAGGAGTCCACCGCCGAGCAGTACTTC. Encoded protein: CASSKESTAEQYF.